This note documents a single TCR beta chain sequence. Its target is not known. A much larger clone is a single base away; this may be a read error. With two-round multiplex PCR, TCR beta CDR3 sequences were amplified from genomic DNA. The first round of PCR was done with primers that matched each TRBV and TRBJ gene. In TCRdb, the multiplex PCR reads were re-called with MiXCR into one record per CDR3 protein. The repertoire has some 19,000 distinct CDR3 sequences, roughly half of them found once; the top ten carry approximately 32%. Looked up from germline, CDR1 is DFQATT and CDR2 is SNEGSKA (reference sequence). Trimming took 0 bases from V and 1 from J; bases not matched to a gene: 7. This CDR3 has 16 amino acids. The entry originates in a study of prognosis after radiotherapy for stage I lung cancer. General study results and limits: In patients who developed distant metastases, Shannon entropy measured after stereotactic body radiation therapy was lower, and baseline Shannon entropy was not associated with metastases.

The sequence was obtained from a donor at least 50 years old with non-small cell lung cancer. The sequencing here drew on PBMCs, taken before or after stereotactic body radiation therapy (not recorded which). V is TRBV20-1 and J is TRBJ1-1, with 8 bases fitting TRBD1. This CDR3 reads CSARENRQGPNTEAFF. CDR3 sequence (DNA): TGCAGTGCTAGAGAAAATCGACAGGGGCCGAACACTGAAGCTTTCTTT.